A single sample is the source of the 27 T cell receptor beta chains below, sequenced in a study of T-cell memory formation after mild COVID-19. TCRdb passed the 5' RACE reads through MiXCR, listing each CDR3 protein once. The repertoire includes approximately 560,000 distinct CDR3 sequences, 15% to 20% of them detected once, and 8.1% sits in the top ten. Sequenced input: PBMCs or a T cell subset sorted from them (not recorded which). Receptors originate from an adult woman who had mild COVID-19 (a few samples of this study predate the infection). Cell type and time point are not known.

V and J are TRBV20-1 and TRBJ2-7, with D possibly TRBD2 on 6 matching bases. CDR3 length: 13 amino acids. V was clipped by 3 bases and J by 1 base, with 10 bases between them. Per germline, CDR1 DFQATT and CDR2 SNEGSKA (reference sequence). In DNA, the CDR3 is TGCAGTGCTAGTTTAGGGAGGTCCTACGAGCAGTACTTC. Protein product: CSASLGRSYEQYF.

This chain joins TRBV6-2 or TRBV6-3 and TRBJ1-5; TRBD1 might be the D (5 bases). There are 13 residues in the CDR3. V was clipped by 8 bases and J by 4 bases, with 12 bases between them. Germline V CDR1 and CDR2: MNHEY, SVGEGT. The CDR3 reads CASANWGNQPQHF. The CDR3 DNA follows: TGTGCCAGCGCCAATTGGGGGAATCAGCCCCAGCATTTT.

The J gene is TRBJ2-4, the V gene TRBV4-1; either TRBD1 or TRBD2 may fit D (5 bases each). Germline CDR1 MGHRA, CDR2 YSYEKL. This CDR3 spans 16 amino acids. The V and J ends lost 1 base and 1 base respectively, with 11 bases between them. The CDR3 loop reads CASSQVGAGAKNIQYF. DNA of the CDR3: TGCGCCAGCAGCCAAGTCGGGGCAGGGGCCAAAAACATTCAGTACTTC.

The chain recombines TRBV18 with TRBJ2-7, with TRBD2 matching over 9 bases. CDR3 length equals 15 residues. The V and J ends lost 5 bases and 2 bases, in that order; junction bases with no gene match: 7. The V gene's germline CDR1 is KGHSH and CDR2 LQKENI. The CDR3: CASSYTGTSPYEQYF. The CDR3 DNA follows: TGTGCCAGCTCATACACCGGGACTAGCCCCTACGAGCAGTACTTC.

The table lists this clonotype with a few counts. CDR3 in DNA: TGTGCCAGCAGTCAGGAATGGGACAATCAGCCCCAGCATTTT. Protein: CASSQEWDNQPQHF. The J gene is TRBJ1-5, the V gene TRBV6-5; unclear D gene. This CDR3 region has 14 residues. The germline gives CDR1 MNHEY, CDR2 SVGAGI. Trimming pared 5 bases from V and 3 bases from J, leaving 11 bases between.

This clonotype showed up just a few times. V is TRBV5-5 and J is TRBJ1-1, with no clear D. V was cut by 4 bases and J by 0 bases, with 13 bases left in between. The CDR3 is 15 amino acids. Germline-derived CDR1 and CDR2 are SGHKS and YYEKEE (reference sequence). The DNA for the CDR3 is TGTGCCAGCAGCCCTGGAGCGTGGGTGAACACTGAAGCTTTCTTT. Translation gives CASSPGAWVNTEAFF.

Here the CDR3 reads CASSRRRLDLNNEQFF. The DNA for the CDR3 is TGTGCCAGCAGTCGCCGTCGGCTAGATCTTAACAATGAGCAGTTCTTC. V is TRBV12-3 or TRBV12-4 and J is TRBJ2-1, with D uncertain. This CDR3 has 16 residues. Trimming cost V 5 bases and J 5 bases, with 19 bases left between them.

This clonotype appeared a few times. The chain is built from TRBV7-6 and TRBJ1-6; D unresolved. Per germline, CDR1 SGHVS and CDR2 FNYEAQ. V was clipped by 6 bases and J by 7 bases, with 13 bases between them. The CDR3 loop spans 14 amino acids. DNA of the CDR3: TGTGCCAGCAGGTCCGGACGGATGAATTCACCCCTCCACTTT. Its protein is CASRSGRMNSPLHF.

The V call is TRBV7-6, the J call TRBJ2-7, with 8 bases aligning to TRBD2. With V trimmed by 5 bases and J by 1 base, 16 bases remained unmatched. Per germline, CDR1 SGHVS and CDR2 FNYEAQ. The CDR3 loop spans 18 amino acids. CDR3 nucleotides: TGTGCCAGCAGCGCTTCGAATGCAGCGGGAGAGAAATCCTACGAGCAGTACTTC. Translated: CASSASNAAGEKSYEQYF.

The V gene is TRBV2, the J gene TRBJ2-3, with TRBD2 matching 8 bases. V shed 11 bases and J 6 bases; nucleotides not matched to a gene: 10. In germline, CDR1 is SNHLY, CDR2 FYNNEI. This CDR3 has 13 amino acids. The CDR3 nucleotides read TGTGCCCGGGGACGGGAGGGACGGGATACGCAGTATTTT. As protein: CARGREGRDTQYF. Based on the CDR3 plus reference TRBV2 and TRBJ2-3, the full variable domain is EPEVTQTPSHQVTQMGQEVILRCVPISNHLYFYWYRQILGQKVEFLVSFYNNEISEKSEIFDDQFSVERPDGSNFTLKIRSTKLEDSAMYFCARGREGRDTQYFGPGTRLTVL.

This clonotype was detected many times. The J gene is TRBJ2-7, the V gene TRBV9, with 13 bases lining up with TRBD2. The germline CDR1 and CDR2 sequences are SGDLS and YYNGEE. CDR3 length: 15 amino acids. The V segment lost 3 bases and the J segment 5 bases; nucleotides outside the gene matches: 5. CDR3 DNA sequence: TGTGCCAGCAGCGCTGGGACTAGCGGGGCGAACGAGCAGTACTTC. It translates to CASSAGTSGANEQYF.

This rearrangement joins TRBV30 to TRBJ1-1; D not resolved. Germline CDR1 and CDR2: GTSNPN and SVGIG (reference sequence). The CDR3 has 16 residues. Deletions cut 0 bases from V and 4 bases from J, with 18 bases between. The CDR3 region has the DNA TGTGCCTGGAGTGTCAGTTTTGGCAGAGATATCACTGAAGCTTTCTTT. Translating it yields CAWSVSFGRDITEAFF.

This clonotype was counted only a few times. The chain combines TRBV28 with TRBJ2-7; D gene uncertain. Germline V CDR1 and CDR2: MDHEN, SYDVKM. The CDR3 runs 13 residues. The germline V and J ends were trimmed by 3 bases and 2 bases, with 8 bases remaining between them. The CDR3 is CASSLRNPYEQYF. The CDR3 DNA reads TGTGCCAGCAGTTTGAGGAACCCCTACGAGCAGTACTTC.

This clonotype was recorded a few times. The chain combines TRBV5-6 with TRBJ2-5; D remains unclear. The V gene's germline CDR1 is SGHDT and CDR2 YYEEEE. This CDR3 comprises 15 residues. The V end lost 0 bases, the J end lost 1 base, and 10 bases lay between the germline ends. The DNA for the CDR3 is TGTGCCAGCAGCTTGGCTCGGGCCCCCCAAGAGACCCAGTACTTC. This gives the protein CASSLARAPQETQYF.

The CDR3 region has the DNA TGTGCCAGCAGTTTAGCCCGGCGGGAGGGCCTTGCAGATACGCAGTATTTT. It is translated as CASSLARREGLADTQYF. This sequence joins TRBV12-3 or TRBV12-4 and TRBJ2-3; 9 bases match TRBD2. The CDR3 runs to 17 residues. The V segment lost 0 bases and the J segment 4 bases; nucleotides outside the gene matches: 8.

This clonotype has more than one count but fewer than ten. V is TRBV13 and J is TRBJ1-1; D gene ambiguous. In germline, CDR1 is PRHDT, CDR2 FYEKMQ (reference sequence). The CDR3 covers 16 residues. Trimming took 6 bases from V and 3 from J, leaving 20 bases between them. The CDR3 DNA sequence: TGTGCCAGCAGTCGTTTGACCTCTCTTGCTGACACTGAAGCTTTCTTT. This codes for CASSRLTSLADTEAFF.

This clonotype came up many times. A read error may explain this, as a much larger clone is one base away. V and J are TRBV5-4 and TRBJ2-3; 9 bases agree with TRBD2. Germline V gene data show CDR1 as SGHNT and CDR2 as YYREEE (reference sequence). Trimming cost V 0 bases and J 4 bases; bases outside gene matches: 3. This CDR3 spans 15 amino acids. The CDR3, as DNA: TGTGCCAGCAGCTTGGGCGGGGGGGCCCCAGATACGCAGTATTTT. Translation: CASSLGGGAPDTQYF.

The chain couples TRBV15 to TRBJ1-5; D is perhaps TRBD1 (6 bases). The V gene lost 1 base and the J gene lost 0 bases, with 10 bases spanning the gap. This CDR3 region has 16 residues. Germline V CDR1 and CDR2: LNHNV, YYDKDF (reference sequence). The CDR3 DNA is TGTGCCACCAGCAGAGCCAGGGGAAATAGCAATCAGCCCCAGCATTTT. Encoded protein: CATSRARGNSNQPQHF.

This clonotype was counted at least ten times. This chain joins TRBV7-2 and TRBJ2-7; TRBD1 might be the D (6 bases). Trimming cost V 2 bases and J 2 bases, with 16 bases left between them. This CDR3 has 16 amino acids. From germline, CDR1 is SGHTA and CDR2 FQGNSA. CDR3 in amino acids: CASSLTPQGTTYEQYF. The CDR3 DNA follows: TGTGCCAGCAGCTTAACGCCCCAGGGGACGACCTACGAGCAGTACTTC.

The J gene is TRBJ1-1, the V gene TRBV3-1; D might be TRBD1 (5 bases). CDR1 and CDR2 from the germline V gene are LGHDT and YNNKEL (reference sequence). The CDR3 consists of 14 residues. Trimming left V 1 base short and J 4 bases short, with 10 bases between. The CDR3 sequence: CASSQVGGVTEAFF. CDR3 bases: TGTGCCAGCAGCCAAGTTGGGGGGGTCACTGAAGCTTTCTTT.

This clonotype was counted ten times or more. The chain uses TRBV5-1 and TRBJ2-1; a possible D gene is TRBD1 (6 bases). Germline values: CDR1 SGHRS, CDR2 YFSETQ. The CDR3 covers 16 residues. V shed 0 bases and J shed 4 bases, with 14 bases lying between them. The CDR3 DNA sequence: TGCGCCAGCAGCTTGGTAGTCAGGGGATCATACAATGAGCAGTTCTTC. Amino acid sequence: CASSLVVRGSYNEQFF.

The chain employs TRBV4-2 and TRBJ2-5; D tentatively fits TRBD1 or TRBD2 (6 bases each). This CDR3 region has 15 residues. V lost 0 bases and J lost 5, with 13 bases in between. The germline CDR1 and CDR2 sequences are LGHNA and YNFKEQ. CDR3 residues: CASSQERGPGETQYF. The CDR3 DNA follows: TGTGCCAGCAGCCAAGAACGGGGGCCAGGGGAGACCCAGTACTTC.

The rearrangement uses TRBV9 and TRBJ2-7; no clear D. CDR1 is SGDLS, CDR2 YYNGEE, per germline. CDR3 size: 13 residues. V lost 5 bases to trimming and J lost 0 bases, with 9 bases between them. CDR3 coding DNA: TGTGCCAGCAGTGACGGTTCCTCCTACGAGCAGTACTTC. Translating it yields CASSDGSSYEQYF.

The chain employs TRBV21-1 and TRBJ2-5. TRBV21-1 counts as a pseudogene. This CDR3 comprises 8 residues. CDR3 loop: CASSNQYF. In nucleotides, the CDR3 is TGTGCCAGCAGCAACCAGTACTTC.

The V call is TRBV19, the J call TRBJ1-2, with 7 bases matching TRBD1. The trim removed 4 bases at V and 7 bases at J, leaving 15 bases unmatched. CDR3 size: 16 residues. Per germline, CDR1 LNHDA and CDR2 SQIVND (reference sequence). Here the CDR3 DNA reads TGTGCCAGTAGTACCGGCCGTGACAGGGTCAAAGGTGGCTACACCTTC. It encodes CASSTGRDRVKGGYTF.

This chain links TRBV13 with TRBJ2-5, with 12 bases identical to TRBD1. This CDR3 has 17 residues. After removal of 4 bases from V and 4 bases from J, the junction contained 10 bases not matched to a gene. The germline V gene encodes CDR1 PRHDT and CDR2 FYEKMQ (reference sequence). CDR3 DNA: TGTGCCAGCAGCTCGGGACAGGGGGCTCCGTGGATAGAGACCCAGTACTTC. Its translation: CASSSGQGAPWIETQYF.

This clonotype was detected only a few times. CDR3 loop: CASSTLAGAPTDTQYF. DNA of the CDR3: TGCGCCAGCAGTACCCTAGCGGGGGCCCCTACAGATACGCAGTATTTT. This chain links TRBV5-1 with TRBJ2-3; 10 bases are a match to TRBD2. J lost 3 bases, V lost 5 bases, and 9 bases had no gene match. The CDR3 contains 16 residues. Per germline, CDR1 SGHRS and CDR2 YFSETQ.